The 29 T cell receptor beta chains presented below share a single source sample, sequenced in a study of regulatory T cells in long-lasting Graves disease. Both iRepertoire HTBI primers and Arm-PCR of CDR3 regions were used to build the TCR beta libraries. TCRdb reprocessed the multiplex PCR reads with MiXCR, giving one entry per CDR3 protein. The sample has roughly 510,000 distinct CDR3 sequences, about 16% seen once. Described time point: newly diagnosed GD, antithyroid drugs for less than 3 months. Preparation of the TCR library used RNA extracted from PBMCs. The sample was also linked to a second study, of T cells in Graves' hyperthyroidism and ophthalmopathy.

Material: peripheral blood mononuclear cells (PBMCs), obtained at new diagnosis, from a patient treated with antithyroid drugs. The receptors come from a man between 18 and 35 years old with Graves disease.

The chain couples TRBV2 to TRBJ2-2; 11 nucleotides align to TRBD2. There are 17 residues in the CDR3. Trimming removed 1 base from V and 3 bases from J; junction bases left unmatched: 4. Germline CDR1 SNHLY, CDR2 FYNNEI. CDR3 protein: CASSEGLAGGYTGELFF. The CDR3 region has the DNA TGTGCCAGCAGTGAAGGGCTAGCGGGAGGTTACACCGGGGAGCTGTTTTTT. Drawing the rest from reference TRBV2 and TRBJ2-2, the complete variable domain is EPEVTQTPSHQVTQMGQEVILRCVPISNHLYFYWYRQILGQKVEFLVSFYNNEISEKSEIFDDQFSVERPDGSNFTLKIRSTKLEDSAMYFCASSEGLAGGYTGELFFGEGSRLTVL.

CDR3 sequence reads: CSARDLRGAGDEQYF. The CDR3 bases are TGCAGTGCTAGAGATCTGAGAGGGGCAGGCGACGAGCAGTACTTC. The V gene is TRBV20-1, the J gene TRBJ2-7, with D perhaps assigned TRBD1 or TRBD2 (5 bases each). CDR3 length: 15 amino acids. Germline assignment: CDR1 DFQATT and CDR2 SNEGSKA (reference sequence). V was pared by 0 bases and J by 5 bases, with 17 bases between.

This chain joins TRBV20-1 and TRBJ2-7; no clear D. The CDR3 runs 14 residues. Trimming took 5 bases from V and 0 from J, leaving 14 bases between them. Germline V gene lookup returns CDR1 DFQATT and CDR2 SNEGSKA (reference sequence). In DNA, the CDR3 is TGCAGTGCTGGCCTTTTAAAGAGCTCCTACGAGCAGTACTTC. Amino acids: CSAGLLKSSYEQYF.

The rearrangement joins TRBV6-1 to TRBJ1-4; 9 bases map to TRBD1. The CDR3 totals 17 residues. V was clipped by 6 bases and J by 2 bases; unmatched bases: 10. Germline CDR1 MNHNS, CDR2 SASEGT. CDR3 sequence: CASRDRSGTGTNEKLFF. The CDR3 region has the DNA TGTGCCAGCAGGGACCGCTCCGGGACAGGGACTAATGAAAAACTGTTTTTT.

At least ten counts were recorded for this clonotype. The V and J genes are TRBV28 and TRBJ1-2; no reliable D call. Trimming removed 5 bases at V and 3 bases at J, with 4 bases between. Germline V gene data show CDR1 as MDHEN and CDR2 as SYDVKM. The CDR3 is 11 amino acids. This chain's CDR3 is CASSPHYGYTF. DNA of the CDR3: TGTGCCAGCAGTCCACACTATGGCTACACCTTC.

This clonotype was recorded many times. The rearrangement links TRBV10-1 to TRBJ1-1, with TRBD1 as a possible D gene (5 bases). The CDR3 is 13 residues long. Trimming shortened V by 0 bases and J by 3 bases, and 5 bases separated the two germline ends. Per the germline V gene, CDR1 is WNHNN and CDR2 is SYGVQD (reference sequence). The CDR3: CASSESGDTEAFF. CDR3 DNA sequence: TGCGCCAGCAGTGAGTCGGGGGACACTGAAGCTTTCTTT.

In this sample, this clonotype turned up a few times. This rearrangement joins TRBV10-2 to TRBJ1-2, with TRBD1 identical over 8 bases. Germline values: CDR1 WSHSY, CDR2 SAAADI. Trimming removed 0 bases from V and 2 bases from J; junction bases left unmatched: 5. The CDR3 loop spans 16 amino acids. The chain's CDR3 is CASSESVRGLNYGYTF. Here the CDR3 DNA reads TGCGCCAGCAGTGAGTCAGTCAGGGGGCTCAACTATGGCTACACCTTC.

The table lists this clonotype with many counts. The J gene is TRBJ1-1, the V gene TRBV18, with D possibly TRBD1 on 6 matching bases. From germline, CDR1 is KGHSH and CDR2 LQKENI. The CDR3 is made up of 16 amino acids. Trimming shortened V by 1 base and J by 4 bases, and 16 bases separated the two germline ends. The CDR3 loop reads CASSPQARGGGTEAFF. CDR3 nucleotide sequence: TGTGCCAGCTCACCACAGGCTCGGGGAGGGGGCACTGAAGCTTTCTTT.

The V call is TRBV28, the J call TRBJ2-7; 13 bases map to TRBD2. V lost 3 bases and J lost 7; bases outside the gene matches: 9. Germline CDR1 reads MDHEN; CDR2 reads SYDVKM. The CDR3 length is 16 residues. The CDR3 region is CASSFSRTSGRGEQYF. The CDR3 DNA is TGTGCCAGCAGTTTCTCAAGGACTAGCGGGAGAGGAGAGCAGTACTTC. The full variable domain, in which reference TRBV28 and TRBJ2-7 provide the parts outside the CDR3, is DVKVTQSSRYLVKRTGEKVFLECVQDMDHENMFWYRQDPGLGLRLIYFSYDVKMKEKGDIPEGYSVSREKKERFSLILESASTNQTSMYLCASSFSRTSGRGEQYFGPGTRLTVT.

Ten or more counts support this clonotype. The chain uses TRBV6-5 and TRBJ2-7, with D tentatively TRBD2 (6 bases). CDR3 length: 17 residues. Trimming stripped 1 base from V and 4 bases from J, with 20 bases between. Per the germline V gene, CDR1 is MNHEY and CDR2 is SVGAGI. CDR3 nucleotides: TGTGCCAGCAGTTACTGGGCTAGCGCCCGAGGAACATACGAGCAGTACTTC. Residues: CASSYWASARGTYEQYF.

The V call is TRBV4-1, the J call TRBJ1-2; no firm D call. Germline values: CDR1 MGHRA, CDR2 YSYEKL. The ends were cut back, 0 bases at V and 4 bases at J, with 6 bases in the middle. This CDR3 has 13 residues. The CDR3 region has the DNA TGCGCCAGCAGCCAAGATGAGGGCTATGGCTACACCTTC. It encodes CASSQDEGYGYTF.

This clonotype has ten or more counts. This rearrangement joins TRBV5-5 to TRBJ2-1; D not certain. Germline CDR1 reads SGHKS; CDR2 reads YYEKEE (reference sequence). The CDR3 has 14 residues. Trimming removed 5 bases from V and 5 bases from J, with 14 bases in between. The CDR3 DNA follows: TGTGCCAGCAGACTGGAGTCAGGAAACAATGAGCAGTTCTTC. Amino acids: CASRLESGNNEQFF.

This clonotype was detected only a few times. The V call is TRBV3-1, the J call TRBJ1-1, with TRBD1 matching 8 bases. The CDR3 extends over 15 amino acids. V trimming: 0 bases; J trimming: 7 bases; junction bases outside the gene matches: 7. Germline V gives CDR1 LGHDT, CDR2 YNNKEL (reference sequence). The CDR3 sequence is CASSQDGDRTDEAFF. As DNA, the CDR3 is TGTGCCAGCAGCCAAGATGGGGACAGGACAGATGAAGCTTTCTTT.

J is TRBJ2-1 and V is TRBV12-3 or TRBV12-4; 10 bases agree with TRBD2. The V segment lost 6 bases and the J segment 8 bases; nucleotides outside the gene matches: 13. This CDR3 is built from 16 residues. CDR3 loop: CASRFEGTSGNDEQFF. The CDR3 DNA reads TGTGCCAGCAGGTTTGAGGGTACTAGCGGGAATGATGAGCAGTTCTTC.

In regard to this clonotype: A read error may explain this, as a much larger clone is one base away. The CDR3: CASSLDRGTGGLYEQYF. DNA for the CDR3: TGTGCCAGCAGTTTAGATCGCGGGACAGGTGGGCTCTACGAGCAGTACTTC. This chain connects TRBV12-3 or TRBV12-4 to TRBJ2-7, with 8 bases matching TRBD1. With 1 base clipped from V and 3 bases from J, the junction kept 11 bases outside the gene matches. The CDR3 is 17 amino acids.

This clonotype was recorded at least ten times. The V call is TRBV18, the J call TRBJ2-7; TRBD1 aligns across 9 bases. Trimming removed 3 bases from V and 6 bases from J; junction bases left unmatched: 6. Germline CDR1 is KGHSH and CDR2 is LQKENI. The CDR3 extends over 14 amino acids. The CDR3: CASSPSQGASEQYF. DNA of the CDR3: TGTGCCAGCTCACCGTCACAGGGGGCTAGCGAGCAGTACTTC.

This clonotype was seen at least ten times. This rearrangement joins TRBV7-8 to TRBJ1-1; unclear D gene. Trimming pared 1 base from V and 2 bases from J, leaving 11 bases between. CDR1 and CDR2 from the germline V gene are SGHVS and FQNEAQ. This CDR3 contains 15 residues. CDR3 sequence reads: CASSLVEGTNTEAFF. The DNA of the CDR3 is TGTGCCAGCAGCTTAGTTGAGGGCACTAACACTGAAGCTTTCTTT.

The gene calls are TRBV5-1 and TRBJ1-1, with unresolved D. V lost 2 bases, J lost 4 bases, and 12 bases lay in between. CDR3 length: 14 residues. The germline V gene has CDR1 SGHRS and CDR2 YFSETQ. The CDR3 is CASSFTVLGTEAFF. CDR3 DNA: TGCGCCAGCAGCTTTACAGTGCTGGGCACTGAAGCTTTCTTT.

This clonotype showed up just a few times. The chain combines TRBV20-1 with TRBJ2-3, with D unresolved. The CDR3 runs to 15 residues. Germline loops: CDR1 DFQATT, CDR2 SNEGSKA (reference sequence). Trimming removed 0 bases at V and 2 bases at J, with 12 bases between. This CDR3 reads CSARDYGPSTDTQYF. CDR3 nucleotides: TGCAGTGCTAGAGATTACGGACCTTCCACAGATACGCAGTATTTT.

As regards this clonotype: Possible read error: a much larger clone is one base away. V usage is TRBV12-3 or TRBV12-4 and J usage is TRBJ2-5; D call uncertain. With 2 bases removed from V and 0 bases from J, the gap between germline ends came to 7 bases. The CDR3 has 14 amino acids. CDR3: CASSLQVYQETQYF. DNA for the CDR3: TGTGCCAGCAGTTTACAGGTGTACCAAGAGACCCAGTACTTC.

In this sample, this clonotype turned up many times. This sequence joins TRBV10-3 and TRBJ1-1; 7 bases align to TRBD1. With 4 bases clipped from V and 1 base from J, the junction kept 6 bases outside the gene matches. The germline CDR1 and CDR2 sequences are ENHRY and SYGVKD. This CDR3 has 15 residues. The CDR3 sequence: CAISVDRVANTEAFF. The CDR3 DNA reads TGTGCCATCAGTGTCGACAGGGTGGCGAACACTGAAGCTTTCTTT.

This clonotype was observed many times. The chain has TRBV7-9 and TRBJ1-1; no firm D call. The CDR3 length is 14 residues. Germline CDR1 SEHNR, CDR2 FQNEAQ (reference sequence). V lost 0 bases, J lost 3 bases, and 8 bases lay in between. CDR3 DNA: TGTGCCAGCAGCTTAGCGGGGTGGGACACTGAAGCTTTCTTT. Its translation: CASSLAGWDTEAFF.

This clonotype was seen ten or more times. CDR3 bases: TGCAGTGCTTCGGGACTAGCGGGAGGGCCGGTCCCCTACGAGCAGTACTTC. As protein: CSASGLAGGPVPYEQYF. This chain connects TRBV20-1 to TRBJ2-7; 16 bases agree with TRBD2. V shed 5 bases, J shed 2 bases, and the junction held 9 bases outside the gene matches. The CDR3 contains 17 residues. Per germline, CDR1 DFQATT and CDR2 SNEGSKA (reference sequence).

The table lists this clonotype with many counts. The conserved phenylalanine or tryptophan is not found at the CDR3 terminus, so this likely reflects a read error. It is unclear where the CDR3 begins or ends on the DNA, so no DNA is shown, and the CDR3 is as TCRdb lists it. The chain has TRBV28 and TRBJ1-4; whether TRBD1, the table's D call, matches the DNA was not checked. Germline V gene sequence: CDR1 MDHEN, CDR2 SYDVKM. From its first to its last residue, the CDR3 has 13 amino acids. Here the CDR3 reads CASSLGIGGRATL.

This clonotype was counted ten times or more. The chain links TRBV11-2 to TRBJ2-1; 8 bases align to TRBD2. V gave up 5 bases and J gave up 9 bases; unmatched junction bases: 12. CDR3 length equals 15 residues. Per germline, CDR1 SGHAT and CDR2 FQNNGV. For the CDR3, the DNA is TGTGCCAGCAGCGCCGGAGGCGGGGGGTTACGTGAGCAGTTCTTC. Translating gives CASSAGGGGLREQFF. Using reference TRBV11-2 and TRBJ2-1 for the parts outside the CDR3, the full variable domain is EAGVAQSPRYKIIEKRQSVAFWCNPISGHATLYWYQQILGQGPKLLIQFQNNGVVDDSQLPKDRFSAERLKGVDSTLKIQPAKLEDSAVYLCASSAGGGGLREQFFGPGTRLTVL.

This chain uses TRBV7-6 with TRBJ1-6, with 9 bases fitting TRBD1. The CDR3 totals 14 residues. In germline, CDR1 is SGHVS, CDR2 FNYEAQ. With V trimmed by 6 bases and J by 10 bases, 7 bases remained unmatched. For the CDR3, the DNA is TGTGCCAGCAGTTCGACAGGGGGAAACTCACCCCTCCACTTT. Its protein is CASSSTGGNSPLHF.

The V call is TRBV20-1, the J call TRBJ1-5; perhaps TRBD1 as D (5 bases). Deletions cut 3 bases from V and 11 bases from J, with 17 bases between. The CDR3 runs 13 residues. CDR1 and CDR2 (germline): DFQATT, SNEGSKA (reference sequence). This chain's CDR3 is CSASGRGLETQHF. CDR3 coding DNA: TGCAGTGCTAGCGGGAGGGGTTTGGAGACCCAGCATTTT.

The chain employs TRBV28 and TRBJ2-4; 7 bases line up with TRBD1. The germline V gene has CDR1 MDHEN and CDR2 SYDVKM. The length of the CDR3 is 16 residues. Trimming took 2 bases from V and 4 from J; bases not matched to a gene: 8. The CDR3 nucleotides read TGTGCCAGCAGTTTAGCCGGGACAGAGACTAAAAACATTCAGTACTTC. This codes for CASSLAGTETKNIQYF.

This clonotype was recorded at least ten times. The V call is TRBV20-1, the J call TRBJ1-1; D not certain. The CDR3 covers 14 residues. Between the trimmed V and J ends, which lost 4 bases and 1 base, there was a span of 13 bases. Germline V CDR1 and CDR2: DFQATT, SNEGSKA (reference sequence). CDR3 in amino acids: CSATKGAGNTEAFF. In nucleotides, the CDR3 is TGCAGTGCTACAAAGGGAGCCGGGAACACTGAAGCTTTCTTT.